This T cell receptor beta chain was captured by sequencing in a study of cytomegalovirus exposure and HLA in healthy donors (dated by TCRdb to 2017 to 2019). About the full investigation: An earlier analysis of fewer than 750 of the donors reported approximately 260 Gb of sequence data and around 120 million unique TCR beta sequences obtained from about 179 million T cells. To decide whether each TCR beta V gene segment behaved as functional or pseudogenic, an earlier analysis of 587 of the donors relied on high-throughput TCR beta sequencing. In a later genetic analysis, genome-wide SNP genotypes for about three fifths of the 666 donors were used, and that subset was treated as a discovery cohort. The study aimed to test whether signatures of past pathogen exposure could be identified by cataloging public T cell receptors. In addition to the first cohort of roughly 700 subjects, a separate validation cohort of around 110 different subjects was used. About five DR-DQ haplotypes were handled as single units for association and clustering because linkage in the cohort was strong. Among the approximately 420 genotyped donors, roughly 80% belonged to the genetic ancestry cluster associated with self-reported Caucasian donors. In the later analysis, no new phenotypic data were used to find candidate immune exposures; instead, reliance was placed on TCR beta sequences and their occurrence across donors. Among some 400 genotyped donors of the cohort, an average of around 240,000 unique TCR beta nucleotide sequences was sequenced per donor, of which 15% to 20% were non-productive. Typing coverage varied by locus: roughly 629-640 donors for A, B, C, DRB1 and DQB1; approximately 500 for DQA1; approximately 610 for DPA1; 400 to 480 for DPB1. All discovery cohort repertoires had been generated using a single sequencing platform. To study patterns of TCR occurrence, a later analysis re-analyzed previously published TCR beta repertoires from 650 to 750 donors and added high-resolution HLA genotyping. Both class I and class II loci were covered by HLA typing, at four-digit resolution. Using immunosequencing, the study profiled T cell repertoires from approximately 700 subjects and related those repertoires to cytomegalovirus serostatus. Donor age, sex, ethnicity and CMV serostatus were compiled together with the repertoire data. Approximately 310 gigabases of sequencing data and around 80 million unique TCR sequences made up an early release that covered approximately 650 HLA-typed donors. To predict cytomegalovirus infection status, the study brought together high-throughput TCR immunosequencing, statistical association of individual TCRs with disease status, and machine learning.

In regard to this clone: Its antigen has not been determined. Base qualities are not recorded, but no much larger clone differs from it by a single base.

The protocol used for the library was the immunoSEQ multiplex PCR assay. The multiplex PCR relied on a mix of 60 forward primers for TCR Vbeta segments and 13 reverse primers for TCR Jbeta segments. The CDR3 region of rearranged TCR beta genes was amplified from genomic DNA by a multiplex PCR assay. The Illumina HiSeq System was used to sequence the amplified TCR beta libraries as 87-base-pair reads. On the study's bioinformatics: A later analysis tallied 75 million to 95 million unique TCR beta chains across the 666 repertoires, and around 12 million of those chains were shared by two or more donors. Raw reads were error-corrected and collapsed into unique sequences with a nearest-neighbor algorithm that merged closely related sequences to remove PCR and sequencing errors. V, D and J gene segments were assigned by aligning CDR3 sequences to IMGT reference sequences. For a sequence to be retained, at least a six-nucleotide match to both a V gene segment and a J gene segment was required. A rearrangement was called productive if the CDR3 had no stop codons and remained in frame with V and J, and every other rearrangement was called non-productive. Following IMGT convention, CDR3 was defined as the stretch from the second conserved V-encoded cysteine to the conserved J-encoded phenylalanine. Sequences without an unambiguous match to a single V gene segment were excluded from the earlier analysis of approximately 600 of the donors. An earlier analysis of 550 to 650 of the donors classified V segments as functional when productive rearrangements were above 56.7% and as segregating when the standard deviation between donors was above 5%. A statistical classification framework was built for diagnosing cytomegalovirus status from the catalog of TCR beta chain sequences. V and J gene assignment, in a later analysis, came from comparing TCR nucleotide sequences with IMGT/GENE-DB human TR gene sequences. In a later analysis, CDR3 sequences and most-parsimonious VDJ recombination scenarios were assigned using the TCRdist pipeline. In a later analysis, every TCR beta chain was defined by the combination of its CDR3 amino acid sequence and its V-gene family, and reads without a unique V-gene family were dropped. A later analysis removed over 500 highly shared, low-generation-probability nucleotide sequences to deal with suspected cross-contamination and a sequencing artifact. In a later analysis, a clonal expansion index for each public chain was calculated from normalized within-repertoire ranks of inferred template counts. Generation probabilities in a later analysis came from a VDJ recombination model fitted to out-of-frame rearrangements, and those results were checked against IGoR. A later analysis scored TCR-TCR, TCR-HLA and TCR-CMV co-occurrence with hypergeometric tests, applying a repertoire-size bias correction to TCR pairs. To estimate false discovery rates, a later analysis permuted the HLA or CMV assignments 20 times. In a later analysis, co-occurring TCRs were grouped using DBSCAN, and TCRdist sequence similarity was added for clustering within HLA-allele-positive subsets. Repertoires with fewer than 30,000 or more than 120,000 public chains, plus five repertoires with anomalous nucleotide sharing, were excluded from co-occurrence clustering. The clones in this table, taken by TCRdb from immuneACCESS, are in-frame only. Not every clone is retained; where verified, under half of the shortfall comes from an unresolved V gene, and the cause of the rest is unknown. V, J and clone size derive from that table, while D and trimming were established from the DNA sequence. Counted in this sample were some 140,000 clones; around 80% of them appeared once. Less than 5% of the sample lies in the top ten.

The investigation overall reported the following: In a later analysis, TCR association rates were found to vary across HLA loci, with the most associated TCRs seen for DRB1 alleles and the fewest for HLA-C alleles. Most TCR sequences were observed very rarely across donors, whereas some public TCRs were present in many individuals. Correlated functional status among segregating V segments might be attributable to linkage disequilibrium, but an unknown experimental factor could not be ruled out. The study gave a list of over 150 TCR beta chains associated with cytomegalovirus. The 87-base-pair reads could not distinguish some IMGT-functional V segments, including TRBV6-2 and TRBV6-3, so those segments were excluded. According to a later analysis, most CMV-associated TCR beta chains appeared to be HLA-restricted, and the HLA associations seemed to be driven largely by CMV exposure. A later analysis associated about 17,000 TCR beta sequences with specific HLA alleles at a false discovery rate of 0.05. Because counts were too low, 15 to 20 rarely observed V segments, including chromosome 9 orphons, were excluded from the earlier analysis of several hundred of the donors. A few of the identified cytomegalovirus-associated TCR beta chains were confirmed in vitro to be specific for cytomegalovirus antigens. Strong co-occurrence of HLA alleles, especially DR and DQ, made assigning TCR associations to individual alleles difficult. The authors suggested that the approach could potentially be generalized to other disease states and immunological phenotypes. In an earlier analysis of more than 450 of the donors, most TCR beta V segments were observed in productive rearrangements about 90% or about 30% of the time, broadly matching IMGT annotations. The sequencing pipeline was judged likely to have produced a cluster of highly shared sequence variants as a technical artifact. Because HLA typing was unavailable for some donors at each locus, only the typed subset was used in association tests. In a later genetic analysis, fewer N-insertions in productive TCRs were reported among donors in an Asian-associated ancestry cluster than the 666-donor mean. Immune exposure information for the cohort was limited to CMV serostatus. A further reported finding was that TCR beta sequences accurately predicted the HLA-A and HLA-B alleles for most subjects in the first cohort. In a later analysis, HLA-associated TCR beta chains showed more clonal expansion and lower generation probabilities than non-associated chains that were equally common. The classifier was reported to diagnose cytomegalovirus status with high specificity and sensitivity in both the original and validation cohorts. Presence/absence analyses assumed roughly uniform sequencing depth across donors, an assumption that may not hold. This cohort had only TCR beta chains sequenced, and the lack of alpha or paired-chain data limited which features could be detected. In a later analysis, several top co-occurrence clusters were reported to appear linked to parvovirus B19, influenza, CMV and Epstein-Barr virus. An association between a missense DCLRE1C variant and V-gene and J-gene trimming of TCR beta chains was found in a later genetic analysis and replicated in an independent cohort.

The cohort was made up of about 610 healthy bone marrow donors. Cohort members were all nominally healthy when sampled, although unrecorded immune exposures were likely present. CMV serostatus was recorded as positive for 289 and negative for about 55% of the 666 cohort members, whereas no CMV serostatus was recorded for the donor in question. Every donor gave a peripheral blood sample, and the peripheral blood mononuclear cells from that sample were used for TCR beta sequencing. The Qiagen DNeasy Blood Extraction Kit was used to extract genomic DNA from the blood cell samples. The CDR1 and CDR2 encoded by the germline V gene are SGHDT and YYEEEE. The CDR3 measures 19 amino acids from cysteine to phenylalanine. Only the CDR3 portion is preserved as DNA: 57 bases, with reading frame beginning at the first base.

The sequence was collected from a man aged 25 to 45 in good health. The sample comprised PBMCs. This chain joins TRBV5-6 to TRBJ2-5; the central 15 bases match TRBD2. Judging by the DNA end, TRBJ2-7 fits better; the J call may be wrong. CDR3 protein: CASSRMTGLAGGPKYEQYF. The bases read TGTGCCAGCAGCCGAATGACCGGACTAGCGGGAGGGCCTAAATACGAGCAGTACTTC.